The present TCR beta chain was sequenced within a study of control samples from healthy donors and cancer patients. The CDR3 loop spans 13 amino acids. Germline V gene data show CDR1 as SGHKS and CDR2 as YYEKEE (reference sequence). The germline V and J ends were trimmed by 4 bases and 7 bases, with 12 bases remaining between them. Profiled with immunoSEQ multiplex PCR; TCRdb holds only in-frame clones, not every one. The sample carries about 120,000 clones, 70% to 90% recorded once. This receptor was identified in a man between 35 and 55 years old in good health. The source material was blood. This rearrangement joins TRBV5-5 to TRBJ1-5; TRBD1 is a possible D gene (5 bases). The CDR3 here is CASSPDPGQPQHF. CDR3 nucleotide sequence: TGTGCCAGCAGCCCGGACCCAGGGCAGCCCCAGCATTTT.